The entry that follows covers one TCR beta chain sequence. Germline V lookup: CDR1 SEHNR, CDR2 FQNEAQ (reference sequence). CDR3 length equals 15 residues. Trimming took 5 bases from V and 1 from J; bases not matched to a gene: 4. Some clones are missing from TCRdb's copy, which holds only in-frame ones; the method was immunoSEQ multiplex PCR. The data contain 100,000 to 150,000 clones, just under 95% of them seen just once; the ten biggest clones take up 6% to 7%. These data originate in a study of T cell responses to AZD1222 COVID-19 vaccine. Sequences were derived from peripheral blood, sampled on day 0 of AZD1222 vaccination. V gene TRBV7-9 combines with J gene TRBJ1-1; 10 positions match TRBD1. This clonotype was obtained from an adult in good health. The CDR3 coding sequence is TGTGCCAGCAGCATAAGACAGGGGGCGAACACTGAAGCTTTCTTT. Amino acid sequence: CASSIRQGANTEAFF.